This T cell receptor beta chain is from a study of glioma-infiltrating T cells. About this clonotype itself: Its target is unknown.

TCR alpha and beta CDR3 regions were amplified from RNA using iRepertoire nested multiplex PCR. One-step reverse transcription and amplification started from approximately 100-400 ng of tissue mRNA or PBMC total RNA. TCRdb itself ran the multiplex PCR reads through MiXCR, one entry per CDR3 protein. Counted here are about 99,000 distinct CDR3 sequences, around 28% occurring once; the ten biggest clones make up approximately 43%. Trimming removed 3 bases from V and 10 bases from J, with 13 bases in between. In germline, CDR1 is SNHLY, CDR2 FYNNEI. CDR3 length: 13 residues. Study outcomes and limitations: Tissue and blood shared very few CDR3 sequences. Tissue-blood divergence was below expectation in non-neoplastic patients, above in gliomas.

The sequencing sample was made of glioma tissue, nonneoplastic brain tissue, or PBMCs (not recorded which). The clonotype comes from a human donor with low-grade glioma or glioblastoma, undergoing nonglioma brain surgery, or in good health (not recorded which). The chain employs TRBV2 and TRBJ2-1, with D uncertain. The CDR3 reads CASSDLVSYEQFF. CDR3 nucleotide sequence: TGTGCCAGCAGTGACCTAGTCAGCTACGAGCAGTTCTTC.